This TCR beta chain was observed in a study of blood T cell repertoires in COVID-19. At the level of the study: The analysed material was cDNA or gDNA that came from T cells, B-cell-depleted T cells, or PBMCs.

CDR1 and CDR2 (germline): LGHNA, YSLEER. The germline V and J ends were trimmed by 1 base and 4 bases, with 8 bases remaining between them. The CDR3 has 14 amino acids. How the authors handled the data: Reference gene primer amplification yielded estimated nucleated cell counts. Profiled with immunoSEQ multiplex PCR; TCRdb holds only in-frame clones, not every one. V and J calls and clone size follow that table, whereas D and trimming were derived from the DNA. Of 140,000 to 150,000 clones in the sample, 75% to 90% are singletons; the top ten hold approximately 3%. Sample: peripheral blood. This chain uses TRBV4-3 with TRBJ2-1; TRBD2 might be the D (5 bases). The origin of this receptor is a woman aged 60-70 years with active COVID-19. The CDR3 loop is CASSQGESYNEQFF. The DNA for the CDR3 is TGCGCCAGCAGCCAAGGGGAGAGTTACAATGAGCAGTTCTTC.